This T cell receptor (beta chain) was recovered during a study of blood T cell repertoires in COVID-19. The germline V gene has CDR1 SGHVS and CDR2 FNYEAQ. CDR3 length: 16 residues. V was cut by 5 bases and J by 1 base, with 16 bases left in between. Data came from immunoSEQ multiplex PCR; TCRdb stores just in-frame clones and leaves some out. The table records under 300,000 clones, approximately 89% of them present only once. Input material: PBMCs or T cells enriched from blood (not recorded which). The chain couples TRBV7-6 to TRBJ2-3; D not certain. This TCR was sampled from a woman aged 55-70 years who had recovered from COVID-19. CDR3 in DNA: TGTGCCAGCAGCGCCGGATCTACGCAGGGCACAGATACGCAGTATTTT. This sequence encodes CASSAGSTQGTDTQYF.